This T cell receptor beta chain was profiled in a study of beta chain features in type 1 diabetes. Study-level results: Patients and controls would share equally any PCR tilt toward shorter templates.

As to this clone: Antigen specificity is unknown.

Every isolated RNA sample was fully reverse transcribed, so sequencing captured expressed TCRB transcripts. The data were produced by immunoSEQ multiplex PCR, yet TCRdb's version contains in-frame clones alone and is incomplete. Of 300,000 to 350,000 clones in the sample, roughly 21% were seen once. This TCR was sampled from a woman between 18 and 29 years old in good health. Sequenced material: naive CD4+ T cells from blood.

The CDR3 is CASSSTSGRIWYNEQFF. The CDR3 DNA follows: TGTGCCAGCAGCTCCACTAGCGGGAGAATTTGGTACAATGAGCAGTTCTTC. The chain combines TRBV7-9 with TRBJ2-1; 11 bases map to TRBD2. The CDR3 spans 17 residues. Germline trimming cut 4 bases from V and 4 bases from J; bases unmatched to any gene: 9. CDR1 is SEHNR, CDR2 FQNEAQ, per germline (reference sequence).